This TCR beta chain came from a study of T cells after somatic rescue of genetic block (dated by TCRdb to the early 2020s). Study-level background: What the study looked at was long-term robustness, specifically in a T-cell system that came about through somatic rescue of a genetic block in T-cell development.

The receptor library was made with the immunoSEQ multiplex PCR assay. Drawn from immuneACCESS, this table holds only the in-frame rearrangements with V and J called that TCRdb kept. Clones are partly lost; checked studies trace under half to an unresolved V gene and leave the rest unexplained. The sample table lists more than 70,000 clones, 85% to 90% of them with a count of one. Clones ranked in the top ten supply around 1.5% of the sample. A word on this clone: Its antigen is not yet known. No base quality values were provided; no much bigger clone lies one nucleotide off.

Sample: peripheral blood mononuclear cells (PBMCs). This sequence was found in a woman aged 18-29 years.

The nucleotide sequence reads TGTGCCAGCAGCCCCGCGGGTCACGAGCAGTACTTC. This yields the protein CASSPAGHEQYF. The V gene is TRBV9 and the J gene is TRBJ2-7; tentative D gene TRBD2, with 5 bases matching. The germline ends are 10 bases apart after V is trimmed by 4 bases and J by 5 bases. Its CDR3 holds 12 amino acids, cysteine through phenylalanine. Only the CDR3 DNA is retained, 36 bases long and in frame from the first base. CDR1 is given as SGDLS and CDR2 as YYNGEE, both from the germline V gene. This CDR3, with the reference TRBV9 and TRBJ2-7 proteins standing in past its ends, gives the full variable domain DSGVTQTPKHLITATGQRVTLRCSPRSGDLSVYWYQQSLDQGLQFLIQYYNGEERAKGNILERFSAQQFPDLHSELNLSSLELGDSALYFCASSPAGHEQYFGPGTRLTVT.